This TCR beta chain was sequenced in a study of response to subunit inactivated influenza vaccine. The CDR3 sequence is 14 residues long. CDR1 is SGHRS, CDR2 YFSETQ, per germline. V lost 0 bases, J lost 6 bases, and 11 bases lay in between. TCRdb called the RT-PCR reads again in MiXCR, with one record for every CDR3 protein. The sample consists of almost 250,000 distinct CDR3 sequences, 9% to 15% of them appearing once. This clonotype has ten or more counts. Sequenced material: non-naive T cells sorted from PBMCs, taken 14 days before vaccination. The sequence came from a man over 45 who received an inactivated influenza vaccine. The rearrangement uses TRBV5-1 and TRBJ2-3, with D possibly TRBD2 on 6 matching bases. The CDR3 DNA sequence: TGCGCCAGCAGCTTGGGGGGAGGAGAGGATACGCAGTATTTT. Amino acid sequence: CASSLGGGEDTQYF.